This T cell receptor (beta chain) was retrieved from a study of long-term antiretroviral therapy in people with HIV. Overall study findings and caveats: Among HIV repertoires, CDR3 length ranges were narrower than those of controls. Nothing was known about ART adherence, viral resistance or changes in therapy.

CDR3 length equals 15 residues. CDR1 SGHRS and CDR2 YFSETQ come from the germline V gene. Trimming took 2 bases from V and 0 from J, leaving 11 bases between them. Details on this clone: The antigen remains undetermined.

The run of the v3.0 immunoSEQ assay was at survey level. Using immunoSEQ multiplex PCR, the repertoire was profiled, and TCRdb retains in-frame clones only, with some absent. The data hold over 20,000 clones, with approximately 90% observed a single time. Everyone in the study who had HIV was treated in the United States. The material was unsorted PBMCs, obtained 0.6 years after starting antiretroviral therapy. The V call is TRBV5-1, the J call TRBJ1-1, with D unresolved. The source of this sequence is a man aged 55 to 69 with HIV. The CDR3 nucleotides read TGCGCCAGCAGCTTTGCGGGCCTCGTGAACACTGAAGCTTTCTTT. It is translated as CASSFAGLVNTEAFF.